This T cell receptor beta chain originates from a study of technical replicates of blood from a handful of donors. Sequenced by immunoSEQ multiplex PCR; TCRdb stores in-frame clones only, minus some. Of over 55,000 clones in the sample, around 87% were seen once. Germline loops: CDR1 MNHEY, CDR2 SVGAGI. CDR3 length equals 14 residues. Trimming shortened V by 8 bases and J by 3 bases, and 16 bases separated the two germline ends. The specimen sequenced was PBMCs. The TCR sequence derives from a human donor in good health. Some clones in this sample may be carry-over from other donors' samples. The chain combines TRBV6-5 with TRBJ1-2, with a weak D call TRBD1 (6 bases). CDR3 sequence reads: CASSRQASYYGYTF. For the CDR3, the DNA is TGTGCCAGCTCCCGACAGGCATCCTACTATGGCTACACCTTC.